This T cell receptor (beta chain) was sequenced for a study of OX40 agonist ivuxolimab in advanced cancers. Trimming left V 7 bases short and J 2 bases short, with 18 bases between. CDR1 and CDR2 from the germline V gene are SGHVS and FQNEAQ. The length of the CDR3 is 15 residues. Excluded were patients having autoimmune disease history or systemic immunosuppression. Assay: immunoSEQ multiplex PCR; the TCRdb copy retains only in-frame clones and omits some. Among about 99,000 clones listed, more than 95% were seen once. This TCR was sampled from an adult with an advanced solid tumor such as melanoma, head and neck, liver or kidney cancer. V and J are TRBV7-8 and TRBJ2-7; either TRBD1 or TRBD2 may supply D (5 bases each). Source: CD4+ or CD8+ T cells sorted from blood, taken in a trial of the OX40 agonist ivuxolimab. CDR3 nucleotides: TGTGCCAGCAAGATTCGGGACCCAGGCACCTACGAGCAGTACTTC. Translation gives CASKIRDPGTYEQYF.